This T cell receptor beta chain was observed in a study of OX40 agonist ivuxolimab in advanced cancers. Assay: immunoSEQ multiplex PCR; the TCRdb copy retains only in-frame clones and omits some. The repertoire holds 60,000 to 70,000 clones, with roughly four fifths as singletons. Looked up from germline, CDR1 is MDHEN and CDR2 is SYDVKM. The CDR3 consists of 18 residues. The V and J ends lost 5 bases and 4 bases respectively, with 23 bases between them. V and J are TRBV28 and TRBJ2-2, with TRBD2 as a possible D gene (6 bases). This material consisted of CD4+ or CD8+ T cells sorted from blood, taken in a trial of the OX40 agonist ivuxolimab. The receptor's source is an adult with an advanced solid tumor such as melanoma, head and neck, liver or kidney cancer. The CDR3 loop reads CASSPPPMGREVTGELFF. CDR3 DNA sequence: TGTGCCAGCAGTCCCCCTCCTATGGGCAGGGAGGTCACCGGGGAGCTGTTTTTT.